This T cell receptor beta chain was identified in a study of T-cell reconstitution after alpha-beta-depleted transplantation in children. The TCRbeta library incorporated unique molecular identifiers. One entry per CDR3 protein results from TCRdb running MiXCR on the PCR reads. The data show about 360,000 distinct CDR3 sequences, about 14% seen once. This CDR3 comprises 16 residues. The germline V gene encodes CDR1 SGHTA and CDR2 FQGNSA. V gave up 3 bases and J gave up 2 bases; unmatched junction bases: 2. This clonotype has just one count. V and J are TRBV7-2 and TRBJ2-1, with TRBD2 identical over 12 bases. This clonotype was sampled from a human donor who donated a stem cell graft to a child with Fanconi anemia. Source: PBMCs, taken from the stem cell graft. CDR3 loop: CASSFRLAGAYNEQFF. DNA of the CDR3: TGTGCCAGCAGCTTCCGACTAGCGGGAGCCTACAATGAGCAGTTCTTC.